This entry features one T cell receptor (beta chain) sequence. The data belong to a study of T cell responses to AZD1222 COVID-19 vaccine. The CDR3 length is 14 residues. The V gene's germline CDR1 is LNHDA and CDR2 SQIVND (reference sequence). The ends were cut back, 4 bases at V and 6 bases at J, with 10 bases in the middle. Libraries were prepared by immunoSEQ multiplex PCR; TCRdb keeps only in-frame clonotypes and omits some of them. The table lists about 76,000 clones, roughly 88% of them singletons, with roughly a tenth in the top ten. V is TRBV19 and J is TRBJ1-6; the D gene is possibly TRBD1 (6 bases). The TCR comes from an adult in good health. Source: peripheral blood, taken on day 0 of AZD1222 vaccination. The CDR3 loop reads CASSTGQTNSPLHF. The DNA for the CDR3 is TGTGCCAGTAGTACCGGACAGACTAATTCACCCCTCCACTTT.